A single sample is the source of the 5 T cell receptor beta chains below, sequenced in a study of cytomegalovirus exposure and HLA in healthy donors. The study ran its PCR with 60 Vbeta and 13 Jbeta primers. Profiled with immunoSEQ multiplex PCR; TCRdb holds only in-frame clones, not every one. The table includes more than 95,000 clones, around two thirds detected once. Sequenced: PBMCs. These receptors came from a middle-aged woman in good health and CMV-seropositive.

The chain combines TRBV25-1 with TRBJ2-5; no clear D. The CDR3 sequence is 13 residues long. The V end lost 1 base, the J end lost 5 bases, and 8 bases lay between the germline ends. CDR1 and CDR2 (germline): MGHDK, SYGVNS. The CDR3 sequence: CASSESSFETQYF. The CDR3 DNA reads as TGTGCCAGCAGTGAATCTAGTTTCGAGACCCAGTACTTC.

This chain uses TRBV30 with TRBJ1-2; D possibly corresponds to TRBD1 (5 bases). CDR1 and CDR2 from the germline V gene are GTSNPN and SVGIG (reference sequence). The CDR3 length is 12 residues. Trimming took 5 bases from V and 2 from J, leaving 9 bases between them. CDR3 coding DNA: TGTGCCTGGGGTGGGGCCAACTATGGCTACACCTTC. Translated, it gives CAWGGANYGYTF.

This sequence joins TRBV5-1 and TRBJ1-1, with D tentatively TRBD1 (6 bases). V was clipped by 9 bases and J by 2 bases, with 11 bases between them. CDR3 size: 12 residues. Germline V gene sequence: CDR1 SGHRS, CDR2 YFSETQ. The CDR3 DNA reads as TGCGCCACCCGAGGGGGAAACACTGAAGCTTTCTTT. This gives the protein CATRGGNTEAFF.

This rearrangement joins TRBV11-2 to TRBJ2-1, with TRBD2 identical over 8 bases. Germline lookup yields CDR1 SGHAT and CDR2 FQNNGV. The trim removed 5 bases at V and 7 bases at J, leaving 10 bases unmatched. The CDR3 extends over 15 amino acids. CDR3 protein: CASSESSGLWNEQFF. The CDR3 nucleotides read TGTGCCAGCAGCGAATCTAGCGGGTTGTGGAATGAGCAGTTCTTC.

The chain employs TRBV2 and TRBJ1-1; 7 bases align to TRBD1. The CDR3 runs 14 residues. From germline, CDR1 is SNHLY and CDR2 FYNNEI. V dropped 10 bases and J dropped 3; count of bases not matched to a gene: 11. The CDR3 nucleotides read TGTGCCACTGGGCAGGGGGGCCTAGACACTGAAGCTTTCTTT. Its translation is CATGQGGLDTEAFF.